Shown below are 30 T cell receptor beta chains from a single sample sequenced in a study of human T cells and chemical hapten exposure. From the RACE reads, TCRdb called clonotypes with MiXCR, one entry per CDR3 protein. Among under 400,000 distinct CDR3 sequences listed, 5.1% were seen once. Documented time point: pre-sensitization, week 0. The treatment is: therapeutic diphenylcyclopropenone sensitization with weekly scalp DPC. The specimen was whole blood, collected in connection with sensitization to the hapten diphenylcyclopropenone (DPC). These receptors originate from a woman aged 50 to 60 with alopecia areata. Some clones in this sample may be carry-over from other donors' samples.

V gene TRBV12-3 or TRBV12-4 combines with J gene TRBJ2-4, with 7 bases matching TRBD2. J gave up 1 base and V 7 bases, and 7 bases lay outside the gene matches. The CDR3 is made up of 15 amino acids. In DNA form, the CDR3 reads TGTGCCAGCACCCCGGGGGGTTTCGCCAAAAACATTCAGTACTTC. Translating gives CASTPGGFAKNIQYF.

This clonotype was recorded many times. The chain carries TRBV27 and TRBJ2-7; no clear D gene. CDR3 length: 15 residues. V shed 5 bases and J shed 2 bases, with 16 bases lying between them. CDR1 and CDR2 from the germline V gene are MNHEY and SMNVEV (reference sequence). The CDR3 nucleotides are TGTGCCAGCAGTCCTGTCCGTAGCAGCCCCTACGAGCAGTACTTC. It translates to CASSPVRSSPYEQYF.

This clonotype showed up many times. The rearrangement links TRBV9 to TRBJ2-1; D might be TRBD1 (6 bases). The V gene's germline CDR1 is SGDLS and CDR2 YYNGEE. The CDR3 spans 14 residues. Trimming removed 3 bases at V and 1 base at J, with 8 bases between. CDR3 in amino acids: CASSEGDSYNEQFF. CDR3 nucleotide sequence: TGTGCCAGCAGCGAGGGGGATTCCTACAATGAGCAGTTCTTC.

Ten or more counts support this clonotype. V is TRBV29-1 and J is TRBJ2-1; 15 bases are shared with TRBD2. CDR3 length: 15 amino acids. V was clipped by 6 bases and J by 6 bases; unmatched bases: 6. The germline V gene encodes CDR1 SQVTM and CDR2 ANQGSEA. CDR3 DNA: TGCAGCGTCGCGAAGGGACTAGCGGGAGGCAATGAGCAGTTCTTC. Its protein product is CSVAKGLAGGNEQFF.

This clonotype was detected only a few times. The V gene is TRBV3-1, the J gene TRBJ2-2; D is unresolved. CDR3 length: 13 residues. Germline lookup yields CDR1 LGHDT and CDR2 YNNKEL (reference sequence). Trimming took 4 bases from V and 8 from J, leaving 11 bases between them. For the CDR3, the DNA is TGTGCCAGCAGCCCGGCCAGCCAGGGGGAGCTGTTTTTT. It encodes CASSPASQGELFF.

This clonotype has at least ten counts. V gene TRBV7-2 combines with J gene TRBJ2-3; D is uncertain. Germline CDR1 reads SGHTA; CDR2 reads FQGNSA. V was cut by 3 bases and J by 5 bases, with 9 bases left in between. This CDR3 contains 13 residues. As DNA, the CDR3 is TGTGCCAGCAGCTTTCGGGTACGAGATACGCAGTATTTT. This sequence encodes CASSFRVRDTQYF.

This clonotype occurred a few times. The genes are TRBV29-1 and TRBJ2-7, with TRBD1 as a possible D gene (5 bases). The germline V gene encodes CDR1 SQVTM and CDR2 ANQGSEA. The CDR3 covers 15 residues. V was clipped by 0 bases and J by 2 bases, with 14 bases between them. CDR3 sequence (DNA): TGCAGCGTTGAAGAGACAGCCATACCTCCCTACGAGCAGTACTTC. Encoded protein: CSVEETAIPPYEQYF.

This clonotype appeared many times. The V call is TRBV6-6, the J call TRBJ2-6; 8 bases map to TRBD2. The germline V gene has CDR1 MNHNY and CDR2 SVGAGI (reference sequence). This CDR3 comprises 16 residues. The V and J ends lost 4 bases and 3 bases, in that order; junction bases with no gene match: 5. The chain's CDR3 is CASSSTRGGGANVLTF. In nucleotides, the CDR3 is TGTGCCAGCAGTTCCACACGGGGGGGTGGGGCCAACGTCCTGACTTTC.

In its sample, this clonotype was seen many times. The chain couples TRBV9 to TRBJ2-1; 11 bases are a match to TRBD1. CDR1 and CDR2 from the germline V gene are SGDLS and YYNGEE. V was pared by 0 bases and J by 3 bases, with 2 bases of the junction left unmatched. The CDR3 contains 16 residues. In DNA form, the CDR3 reads TGTGCCAGCAGCGTAGGGGACAGGGGGATCTACAATGAGCAGTTCTTC. It encodes CASSVGDRGIYNEQFF.

This clonotype was seen ten or more times. The V call is TRBV7-9, the J call TRBJ2-1; 13 bases map to TRBD2. In germline, CDR1 is SEHNR, CDR2 FQNEAQ (reference sequence). This CDR3 is 16 amino acids long. V lost 5 bases, J lost 3 bases, and 4 bases stayed unmatched. This CDR3 reads CASSPRTSGGYNEQFF. CDR3 sequence (DNA): TGTGCCAGCAGCCCTAGGACTAGCGGGGGCTACAATGAGCAGTTCTTC. Full variable domain (outside the CDR3, taken from reference TRBV7-9 and TRBJ2-1): DTGVSQNPRHKITKRGQNVTFRCDPISEHNRLYWYRQTLGQGPEFLTYFQNEAQLEKSRLLSDRFSAERPKGSFSTLEIQRTEQGDSAMYLCASSPRTSGGYNEQFFGPGTRLTVL.

This clonotype has a count of ten or more. This chain connects TRBV27 to TRBJ2-7; D may be TRBD2 (5 bases). The CDR3 contains 16 residues. Trimming cost V 5 bases and J 4 bases, with 21 bases left between them. Germline-derived CDR1 and CDR2 are MNHEY and SMNVEV (reference sequence). The CDR3 is CASSPALGALDYEQYF. The CDR3 DNA reads as TGTGCCAGCAGTCCCGCCCTGGGAGCGTTAGATTACGAGCAGTACTTC.

Many counts were recorded for this clonotype. This chain connects TRBV9 to TRBJ2-5; 11 nucleotides line up with TRBD2. J was trimmed by 6 bases and V by 0 bases; bases with no gene match: 4. Per germline, CDR1 SGDLS and CDR2 YYNGEE. CDR3 size: 15 residues. The CDR3 loop reads CASSVGPSGGKTQYF. The CDR3 coding sequence is TGTGCCAGCAGCGTAGGGCCTAGCGGGGGGAAGACCCAGTACTTC.

This clonotype came up many times. V usage is TRBV6-5 and J usage is TRBJ1-3, with D unresolved. Germline lookup yields CDR1 MNHEY and CDR2 SVGAGI. The CDR3 loop spans 14 amino acids. The V end lost 4 bases, the J end lost 0 bases, and 7 bases lay between the germline ends. The CDR3 nucleotides are TGTGCCAGCAGTTTCTTGGGCTCTGGAAACACCATATATTTT. Protein sequence: CASSFLGSGNTIYF.

The table lists this clonotype with many counts. This chain uses TRBV6-6 with TRBJ2-5; perhaps TRBD1 as D (6 bases). V dropped 0 bases and J dropped 0 bases, with 8 bases sitting between them. Germline lookup yields CDR1 MNHNY and CDR2 SVGAGI (reference sequence). The CDR3 sequence is 15 residues long. The CDR3 sequence is CASSYSRGYQETQYF. The CDR3 region has the DNA TGTGCCAGCAGTTACTCGAGGGGGTACCAAGAGACCCAGTACTTC.

The chain couples TRBV7-9 to TRBJ2-5; 7 bases are shared with TRBD1. The CDR3 consists of 14 residues. The junction had 8 bases not matched to a gene; V was cut back by 5 bases and J by 5 bases. CDR1 and CDR2 from the germline V gene are SEHNR and FQNEAQ (reference sequence). The CDR3 spells CASSRQGMRETQYF. The CDR3 region has the DNA TGTGCCAGCAGCCGACAGGGTATGCGGGAGACCCAGTACTTC.

This clonotype was counted at least ten times. V and J are TRBV20-1 and TRBJ2-7; either TRBD1 or TRBD2 may fit D (5 bases each). CDR1 and CDR2 from the germline V gene are DFQATT and SNEGSKA (reference sequence). The CDR3 has 14 residues. V lost 1 base and J lost 3, with 13 bases in between. DNA for the CDR3: TGCAGTGCTAGAGGGGACCTTTCTAACTACGAGCAGTACTTC. As protein: CSARGDLSNYEQYF.

The chain uses TRBV3-1 and TRBJ1-1, with a weak D call TRBD1 (6 bases). The germline gives CDR1 LGHDT, CDR2 YNNKEL (reference sequence). Trimming took 2 bases from V and 3 from J, leaving 16 bases between them. The CDR3 length is 16 residues. The DNA for the CDR3 is TGTGCCAGCAGCCAACATGGGGGCGGACGGGACACTGAAGCTTTCTTT. Amino acid sequence: CASSQHGGGRDTEAFF.

The chain recombines TRBV30 with TRBJ2-1; 10 bases match TRBD1. In germline, CDR1 is GTSNPN, CDR2 SVGIG (reference sequence). This CDR3 is 13 amino acids long. J was trimmed by 7 bases and V by 5 bases; bases with no gene match: 5. CDR3 sequence: CAWSGTGVNEQFF. CDR3 nucleotides: TGTGCCTGGTCCGGGACAGGGGTTAATGAGCAGTTCTTC. The full variable domain, with the rest looked up from reference TRBV30 and TRBJ2-1, is SQTIHQWPATLVQPVGSPLSLECTVEGTSNPNLYWYRQAAGRGLQLLFYSVGIGQISSEVPQNLSASRPQDRQFILSSKKLLLSDSGFYLCAWSGTGVNEQFFGPGTRLTVL.

DNA of the CDR3: TGCGCCAGCAGGTACCGGGACAGGAGCGCAGATACGCAGTATTTT. Translated, it gives CASRYRDRSADTQYF. The gene calls are TRBV5-1 and TRBJ2-3; 8 positions match TRBD1. This CDR3 is built from 15 residues. CDR1 is SGHRS and CDR2 is YFSETQ in the germline V gene. Unmatched junction bases numbered 9, after V lost 5 bases and J lost 4 bases.

This clonotype was counted at least ten times. The genes are TRBV28 and TRBJ2-1; 9 bases are shared with TRBD2. Germline assignment: CDR1 MDHEN and CDR2 SYDVKM. CDR3 length equals 14 residues. J lost 4 bases, V lost 7 bases, and 5 bases had no gene match. This CDR3 is CASMPSGTYNEQFF. CDR3 coding DNA: TGTGCCAGCATGCCTAGCGGGACTTACAATGAGCAGTTCTTC.

This clonotype was counted ten times or more. V is TRBV12-3 or TRBV12-4 and J is TRBJ1-1; TRBD1 agrees at 8 bases. This CDR3 is built from 15 residues. V was clipped by 6 bases and J by 1 base; unmatched bases: 7. In DNA, the CDR3 is TGTGCCAGCAGCTATAGACAGGGGACGAACACTGAAGCTTTCTTT. Translation: CASSYRQGTNTEAFF.

As for this clonotype: This sequence may be a read error, since a much larger clone differs from it by one base. This sequence joins TRBV14 and TRBJ1-2, with D possibly TRBD1 on 5 matching bases. The CDR3 contains 15 residues. The germline gives CDR1 SGHDN, CDR2 FVKESK. The V gene lost 4 bases and the J gene lost 6 bases, with 18 bases spanning the gap. DNA of the CDR3: TGTGCCAGCAGCCGACCGGGGCCCCTCCTCAATGGCTACACCTTC. This sequence encodes CASSRPGPLLNGYTF.

This clonotype was seen only a few times. The rearrangement joins TRBV10-3 to TRBJ2-3; D unresolved. V lost 6 bases to trimming and J lost 4 bases, with 14 bases between them. CDR3 size: 14 residues. CDR1 is ENHRY and CDR2 is SYGVKD in the germline V gene. CDR3 coding DNA: TGTGCCATCAGCCCGGGCCCCGTGCCAGATACGCAGTATTTT. Translated, it gives CAISPGPVPDTQYF.

This clonotype was observed at least ten times. The V call is TRBV12-3 or TRBV12-4, the J call TRBJ2-1; 10 positions agree with TRBD2. V trimming: 0 bases; J trimming: 8 bases; junction bases outside the gene matches: 4. The CDR3 extends over 15 amino acids. The CDR3 is CASSLAERGGYEQFF. CDR3 bases: TGTGCCAGCAGTTTAGCGGAGCGGGGGGGCTATGAGCAGTTCTTC.

In its sample, this clonotype was seen many times. The V and J genes are TRBV6-6 and TRBJ2-5; 7 bases match TRBD1. V gave up 9 bases and J gave up 7 bases; unmatched junction bases: 11. Germline V gene sequence: CDR1 MNHNY, CDR2 SVGAGI (reference sequence). This CDR3 region has 13 residues. In nucleotides, the CDR3 is TGTGCCAGTTCCGGGACAGAACTCGGGACCCAGTACTTC. This gives the protein CASSGTELGTQYF.

This clonotype was observed a handful of times. The genes are TRBV20-1 and TRBJ1-2; D perhaps matches TRBD1 (6 bases). CDR1 DFQATT and CDR2 SNEGSKA come from the germline V gene (reference sequence). Trimming pared 6 bases from V and 8 bases from J, leaving 10 bases between. The CDR3 consists of 10 residues. Written as DNA, the CDR3 is TGCAGTGCAGCAGGGGACGGCTACACCTTC. It translates to CSAAGDGYTF.

A few counts support this clonotype. The chain couples TRBV5-6 to TRBJ1-1, with D possibly matching TRBD1 (5 bases). V was clipped by 0 bases and J by 5 bases, with 8 bases between them. The CDR3 extends over 13 amino acids. Germline V gene lookup returns CDR1 SGHDT and CDR2 YYEEEE. The CDR3 sequence is CASSLGGETEAFF. The CDR3 DNA is TGTGCCAGCAGCTTGGGAGGGGAGACTGAAGCTTTCTTT.

At least ten counts were recorded for this clonotype. The V call is TRBV12-5, the J call TRBJ1-3; D possibly corresponds to TRBD1 (5 bases). CDR1 LGHNT and CDR2 FRNRAP come from the germline V gene. This CDR3 spans 15 amino acids. V lost 5 bases to trimming and J lost 0 bases, with 11 bases between them. The CDR3: CASGLTTVSGNTIYF. CDR3 nucleotide sequence: TGTGCTAGTGGTCTCACGACAGTCTCTGGAAACACCATATATTTT.

This clonotype was seen at least ten times. The CDR3: CATSERPTSGRALFTDTQYF. Here the CDR3 DNA reads TGTGCCACCAGTGAACGGCCTACTAGCGGGAGGGCCCTCTTCACAGATACGCAGTATTTT. The chain combines TRBV24-1 with TRBJ2-3, with TRBD2 matching over 13 bases. Trimming at V came to 4 bases and at J to 2 bases, leaving 14 bases not matched to a gene. From germline, CDR1 is KGHDR and CDR2 SFDVKD. The CDR3 is 20 residues long.

This clonotype was counted many times. CDR3 region: CASSLRRRVSYNSPLHF. CDR3 DNA: TGTGCCAGCAGTTTAAGAAGAAGGGTCTCCTATAATTCACCCCTCCACTTT. The J gene is TRBJ1-6, the V gene TRBV28, with D unclear. With 2 bases removed from V and 0 bases from J, the gap between germline ends came to 11 bases. Germline CDR1 is MDHEN and CDR2 is SYDVKM. The CDR3 totals 17 residues.